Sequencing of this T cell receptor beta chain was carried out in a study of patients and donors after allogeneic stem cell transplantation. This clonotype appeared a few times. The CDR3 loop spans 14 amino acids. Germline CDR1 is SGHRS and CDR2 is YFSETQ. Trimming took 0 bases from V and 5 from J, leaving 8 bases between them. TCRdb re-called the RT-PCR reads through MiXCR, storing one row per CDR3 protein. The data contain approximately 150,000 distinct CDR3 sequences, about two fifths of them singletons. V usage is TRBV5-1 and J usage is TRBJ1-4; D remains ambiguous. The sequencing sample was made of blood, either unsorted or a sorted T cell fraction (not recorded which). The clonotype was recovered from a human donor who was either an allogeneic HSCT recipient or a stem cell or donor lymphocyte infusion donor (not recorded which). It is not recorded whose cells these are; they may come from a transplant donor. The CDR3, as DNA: TGCGCCAGCAGCTTGGTCGGCGGGAATGAAAAACTGTTTTTT. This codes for CASSLVGGNEKLFF.